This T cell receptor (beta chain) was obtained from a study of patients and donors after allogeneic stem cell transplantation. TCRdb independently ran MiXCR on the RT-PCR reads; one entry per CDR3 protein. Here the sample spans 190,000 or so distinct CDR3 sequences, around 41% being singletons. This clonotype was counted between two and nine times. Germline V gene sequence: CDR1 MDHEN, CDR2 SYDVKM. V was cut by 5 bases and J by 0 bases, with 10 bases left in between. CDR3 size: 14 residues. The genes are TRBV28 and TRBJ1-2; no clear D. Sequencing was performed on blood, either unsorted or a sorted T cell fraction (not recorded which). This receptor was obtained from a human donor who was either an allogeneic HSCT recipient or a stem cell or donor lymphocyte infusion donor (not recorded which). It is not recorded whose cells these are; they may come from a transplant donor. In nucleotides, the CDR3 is TGTGCCAGCAGTGGCGTTAGAGCTAACTATGGCTACACCTTC. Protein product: CASSGVRANYGYTF.